This TCR beta chain comes out of a study of identical twins. All of the donors were Caucasians in good health. V dropped 1 base and J dropped 3 bases, with 13 bases sitting between them. Looked up from germline, CDR1 is SGHTA and CDR2 is FQGNSA. The CDR3 is 15 residues long. This clonotype was counted between two and nine times. Template switching supplied a universal primer site; unique molecular identifiers were carried on the cDNA. TCRdb called the 5' RACE reads again in MiXCR, with one record for every CDR3 protein. This sample has about 530,000 distinct CDR3 sequences, with around 24% found just once. This same sample was also part of a study on yellow fever vaccine responses in identical twins.

This sequence joins TRBV7-2 and TRBJ2-7; no clear D. The sequence came from a woman aged 18 to 35 in good health. The sequencing sample was made of CD4+ T cells sorted from blood. The CDR3 DNA is TGTGCCAGCAGCTTAGACTCAGGAGTCCTCTACGAGCAGTACGTC. Translation gives CASSLDSGVLYEQYV.